Listed here are 5 T cell receptor beta chains from one sample, sequenced in a study of a mutant IDH1 vaccine in newly diagnosed glioma. Some clones are missing from TCRdb's copy, which holds only in-frame ones; the method was immunoSEQ multiplex PCR. This table has tens of thousands of clones, about 88% appearing once. Time point: week 47, end of study. Every single dose of the vaccine, 300 ug of mutant IDH1 20-mer peptide, came with topical imiquimod. Their recognized antigens are unknown. The material was PBMCs, obtained from a glioma patient whose treatment included an IDH1 peptide vaccine. These receptors came from a woman aged 30 to 39 with glioma. Some clones in this sample may be carry-over from other donors' samples.

The V and J genes are TRBV5-4 and TRBJ2-5; no reliable D call. The CDR3 spans 14 residues. V was cut by 1 base and J by 1 base, with 8 bases left in between. Germline CDR1 SGHNT, CDR2 YYREEE (reference sequence). The CDR3 sequence is CASSLRTAQETQYF. The DNA of the CDR3 is TGTGCCAGCAGCTTGAGGACCGCCCAAGAGACCCAGTACTTC.

J is TRBJ2-7 and V is TRBV2; the D call may be TRBD1 or TRBD2 (5 bases each). The CDR3 contains 14 residues. V gave up 5 bases and J gave up 1 base, with 12 bases separating them. CDR1 and CDR2 from the germline V gene are SNHLY and FYNNEI. In DNA, the CDR3 is TGTGCCAGCAGTCTCGGGACGCGATCCTACGAGCAGTACTTC. Amino acids: CASSLGTRSYEQYF.

J is TRBJ2-7 and V is TRBV5-1, with D possibly matching TRBD2 (6 bases). Looked up from germline, CDR1 is SGHRS and CDR2 is YFSETQ. The CDR3 covers 16 residues. V lost 0 bases, J lost 1 base, and 14 bases lay in between. CDR3 coding DNA: TGCGCCAGCAGCTTGGGCCGGACTACCCTGTCCTACGAGCAGTACTTC. This sequence encodes CASSLGRTTLSYEQYF.

The chain recombines TRBV19 with TRBJ1-1, with TRBD1 identical over 9 bases. Germline lookup yields CDR1 LNHDA and CDR2 SQIVND (reference sequence). The CDR3 has 14 amino acids. The V gene end was trimmed by 7 bases and the J gene end by 1 base; junction bases not matched to a gene: 4. CDR3 coding DNA: TGTGCCAGTAACAGGGGGCGAAGGAACACTGAAGCTTTCTTT. Protein product: CASNRGRRNTEAFF.

There are a few counts of this clone. The chain recombines TRBV5-1 with TRBJ2-3; unclear D gene. Germline loops: CDR1 SGHRS, CDR2 YFSETQ. Trimming pared 4 bases from V and 6 bases from J, leaving 15 bases between. CDR3 size: 14 residues. This CDR3 reads CASSPDPSSDTQYF. The CDR3, as DNA: TGCGCCAGCAGCCCAGACCCCTCTTCCGATACGCAGTATTTT. The full variable domain, rest sourced from reference TRBV5-1 and TRBJ2-3, is KAGVTQTPRYLIKTRGQQVTLSCSPISGHRSVSWYQQTPGQGLQFLFEYFSETQRNKGNFPGRFSGRQFSNSRSEMNVSTLELGDSALYLCASSPDPSSDTQYFGPGTRLTVL.